The sequence of this T cell receptor (beta chain) was determined in a study of response to subunit inactivated influenza vaccine (dated by TCRdb to 2017 to 2018). Regarding the research as a whole: The study used deep quantitative T cell receptor repertoire profiling to track responses to a trivalent subunit inactivated influenza vaccine.

Of note for this clonotype: Its target antigen remains unknown. Base qualities were left out, and no much larger clone turns up one base away.

Library generation was performed with RT-PCR. The sequencer was an Illumina HiSeq 2500. Using fastp trimming at Q25 and MiXCR clonotype assembly, TCRdb reanalyzed the public sequencing data and kept in-frame beta chains. Each CDR3 protein gets just one entry, which takes the most common genes and DNA from the rows behind it. Here the sample has just under 550,000 distinct CDR3 sequences; approximately 22% occur a single time. Together, the top ten hold about 3% of the sample. Results and caveats for the whole study, not just this receptor: It was suggested by the authors that each seasonal influenza vaccination may recruit only a limited number of new T cells.

CDR1 and CDR2 are read off the germline V gene as KGHSH and LQKENI. The CDR3, cysteine through phenylalanine, is 13 amino acids long. Just the 39-base CDR3 DNA is kept, in frame starting at base 1. V trim: 6 bases; J trim: 7 bases; unmatched bases: 9. These same records also appear under a second study, on T cells expressing NK-cell markers. The second study reports: The TCR beta cDNA libraries were made using 5'RACE template switching, a step that added both a universal primer site and unique molecular identifiers. Seven to nine donors provided sorted CD3+CD56+NKG2C+, CD3+CD56+NKG2C- and CD3+CD56-NKG2C+ T-cell subsets, whose TCR beta-chain repertoires were profiled. Most of the eight sequenced donors were HCMV-seropositive and one was HCMV-seronegative. In several experiments an anti-gammadeltaTCR antibody was added to restrict sorting to alphabetaTCR-expressing T cells. For about 6 donors, the dominant CD3+CD56+NKG2C+ clonotypes were among the top 10 CD8+ clonotypes and accounted for roughly 1.0-8% of CD8+ T cells. Those dominant clonotypes were again the most abundant among CD3+CD56-NKG2C+ cells in a handful of donors, at about 25-65%. Whether the expanded NKG2C-expressing T cell clones were specific for HCMV antigens remained unclear. Randomly selected healthy volunteers, three men and five women, were used as the eight sequenced donors. HCMV-specific IgG was detected in serum with a commercial ELISA kit to determine HCMV serostatus. Ficoll density gradient centrifugation was used to isolate peripheral blood mononuclear cells from blood. CD4+ and CD8+ T cells were isolated from PBMC by magnetic immunoseparation with Miltenyi isolation kits. cDNA synthesis was primed from the TCR beta constant segment and was followed by two successive PCR amplification steps. Libraries were sequenced as 2 x 150 bp reads on Illumina HiSeq 2000/2500, MiSeq or NextSeq. MIGEC was used to demultiplex reads and group reads by UMI, and MiTCR was used to assemble and quantify clonotypes. Only TCR cDNA sequences supported by at least two reads were kept to exclude erroneous sequences. The tcR package was used for downstream repertoire analysis, with clonotypes matched between fractions based on CDR3 nucleotide sequence plus V segment. VDJmatch was used to annotate antigen specificity against VDJdb, with one amino acid substitution in CDR3 allowed.

The chain was built from TRBV18 and TRBJ2-7, and TRBD2 matches 7 of the central bases. The sample here was CD4+ T cells sorted from PBMCs, taken about 11 days after vaccination. The receptor comes from a man aged 50 to 59 who received an inactivated influenza vaccine. Donor details come from another sample of the same person, matched by shared clones. The CDR3 sequence is CASSLQREGEQYF. The base sequence is TGTGCCAGCTCCCTTCAGCGGGAAGGTGAGCAGTACTTC.